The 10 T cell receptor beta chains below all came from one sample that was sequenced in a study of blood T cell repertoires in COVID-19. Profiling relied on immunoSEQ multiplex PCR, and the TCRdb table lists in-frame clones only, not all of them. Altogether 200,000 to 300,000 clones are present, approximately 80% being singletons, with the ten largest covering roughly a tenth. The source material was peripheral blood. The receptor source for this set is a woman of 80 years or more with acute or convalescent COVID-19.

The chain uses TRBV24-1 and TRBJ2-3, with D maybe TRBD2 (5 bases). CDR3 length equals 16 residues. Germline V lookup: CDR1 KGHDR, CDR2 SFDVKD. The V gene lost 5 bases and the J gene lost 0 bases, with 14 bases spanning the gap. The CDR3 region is CATSARATGSTDTQYF. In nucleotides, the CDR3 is TGTGCCACCAGTGCCAGAGCGACGGGGAGCACAGATACGCAGTATTTT.

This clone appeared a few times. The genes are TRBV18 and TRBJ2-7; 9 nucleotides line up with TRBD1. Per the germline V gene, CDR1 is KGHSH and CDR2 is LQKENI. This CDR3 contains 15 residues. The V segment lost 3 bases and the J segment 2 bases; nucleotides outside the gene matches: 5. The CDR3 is CASSPGTGNTYEQYF. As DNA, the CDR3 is TGTGCCAGCTCACCGGGGACAGGGAACACCTACGAGCAGTACTTC. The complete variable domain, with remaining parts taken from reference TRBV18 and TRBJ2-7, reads NAGVMQNPRHLVRRRGQEARLRCSPMKGHSHVYWYRQLPEEGLKFMVYLQKENIIDESGMPKERFSAEFPKEGPSILRIQQVVRGDSAAYFCASSPGTGNTYEQYFGPGTRLTVT.

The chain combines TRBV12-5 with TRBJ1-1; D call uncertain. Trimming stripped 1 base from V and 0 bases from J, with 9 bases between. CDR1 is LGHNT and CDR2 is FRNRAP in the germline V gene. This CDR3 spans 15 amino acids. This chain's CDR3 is CASGLGGRMNTEAFF. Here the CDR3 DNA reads TGTGCTAGTGGTTTGGGCGGTCGGATGAACACTGAAGCTTTCTTT.

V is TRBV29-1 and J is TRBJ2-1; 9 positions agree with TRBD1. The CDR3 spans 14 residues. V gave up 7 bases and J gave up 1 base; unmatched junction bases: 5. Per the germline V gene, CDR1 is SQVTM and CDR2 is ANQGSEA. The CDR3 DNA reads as TGCAGCGCCGCCGGGACAGGGTCCTACAATGAGCAGTTCTTC. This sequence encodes CSAAGTGSYNEQFF.

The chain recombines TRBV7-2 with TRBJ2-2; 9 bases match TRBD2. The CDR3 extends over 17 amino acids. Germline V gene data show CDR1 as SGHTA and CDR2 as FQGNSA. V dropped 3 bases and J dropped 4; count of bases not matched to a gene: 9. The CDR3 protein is CASSFPTSGTPTGELFF. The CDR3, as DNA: TGTGCCAGCAGCTTCCCGACTAGCGGAACTCCCACCGGGGAGCTGTTTTTT.

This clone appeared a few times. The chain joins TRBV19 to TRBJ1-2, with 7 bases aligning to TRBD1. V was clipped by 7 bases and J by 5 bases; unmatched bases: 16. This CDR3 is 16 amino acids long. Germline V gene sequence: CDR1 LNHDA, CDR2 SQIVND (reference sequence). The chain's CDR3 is CASNPGQTWSLYGYTF. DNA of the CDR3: TGTGCCAGTAACCCGGGACAGACCTGGTCGCTATATGGCTACACCTTC.

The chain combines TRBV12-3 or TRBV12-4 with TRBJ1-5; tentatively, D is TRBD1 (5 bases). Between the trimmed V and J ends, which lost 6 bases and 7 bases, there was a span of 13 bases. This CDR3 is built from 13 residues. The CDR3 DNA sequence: TGTGCCAGCAGCCGTGGGGCGGGGCAGCCCCAGCATTTT. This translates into CASSRGAGQPQHF.

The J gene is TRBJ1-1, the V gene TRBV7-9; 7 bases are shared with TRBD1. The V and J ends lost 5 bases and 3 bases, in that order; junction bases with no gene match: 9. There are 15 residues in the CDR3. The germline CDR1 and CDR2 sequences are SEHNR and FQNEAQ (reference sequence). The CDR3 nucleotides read TGTGCCAGCAGCCCTCGGGGACAGACACACACTGAAGCTTTCTTT. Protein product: CASSPRGQTHTEAFF.

For the CDR3, the DNA is TGTGCCAGCAGCTTCCGGACAGGTCGATACGAGCAGTACTTC. Its translation is CASSFRTGRYEQYF. This chain links TRBV5-6 with TRBJ2-7, with 7 positions matching TRBD1. The V gene end was trimmed by 2 bases and the J gene end by 4 bases; junction bases not matched to a gene: 6. CDR3 length equals 14 residues. Germline CDR1 reads SGHDT; CDR2 reads YYEEEE.

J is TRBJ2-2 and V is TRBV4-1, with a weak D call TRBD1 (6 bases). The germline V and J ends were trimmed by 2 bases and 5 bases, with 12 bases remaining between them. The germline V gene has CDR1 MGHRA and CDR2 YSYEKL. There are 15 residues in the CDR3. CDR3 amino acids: CASSQRQGWTGELFF. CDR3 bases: TGCGCCAGCAGCCAAAGGCAGGGGTGGACCGGGGAGCTGTTTTTT.